Sequencing of this T cell receptor beta chain was carried out in a study of blood T cell repertoires in COVID-19. Study-level information: The United States, Italy and Spain provided the acute and convalescent COVID-19 samples. PBMCs, B-cell-depleted T cells, or T cells were the source of the cDNA or gDNA that made up the material.

CDR1 is GTSNPN and CDR2 is SVGIG in the germline V gene (reference sequence). The CDR3 sequence is 14 residues long. The V and J ends lost 1 base and 5 bases, in that order; junction bases with no gene match: 3. Under the authors' procedure: Nucleated cell number was recorded as an estimate derived from reference gene primer amplification. Some clones are missing from TCRdb's copy, which holds only in-frame ones; the method was immunoSEQ multiplex PCR. V and J calls and clone size follow that table, whereas D and trimming were derived from the DNA. The sample contains around 340,000 clones, approximately 82% of which appear only once.

This clonotype was obtained from a young man with active or convalescent COVID-19. The sample taken for sequencing was peripheral blood. The chain links TRBV30 to TRBJ1-2; TRBD1 matches 11 bases. The CDR3 nucleotides read TGTGCCTGGAGTGGGGGACAGGGGGTTTATGGCTACACCTTC. Residues: CAWSGGQGVYGYTF.